What follows describes a single T cell receptor beta chain. Its antigen remains unknown. This sample was taken from a study of blood T cells in healthy people across ages. For the study at large: When template switching was applied, about one barcoded beta molecule was captured per two T cells.

Sample-barcoded 5' priming and a J-beta primer mix drove a second PCR of about 6 to 12 cycles. One entry per CDR3 protein results from TCRdb running MiXCR on the 5' RACE reads. Of 730,000 or so distinct CDR3 sequences detected, around 46% appear once; the ten largest clones hold roughly 19%. This CDR3 region has 14 residues. The V segment lost 7 bases and the J segment 7 bases; nucleotides outside the gene matches: 9. Overall study results and limits: The study could not conclusively compare naive and antigen-experienced cells, given its unsorted PBMCs.

The chain has TRBV12-3 or TRBV12-4 and TRBJ2-1, with 8 bases that match TRBD2. This sequence was found in a woman aged 55-75 years in good health. Specimen: blood. CDR3 protein: CASNPGLEGNEQFF. CDR3 sequence (DNA): TGTGCCAGCAACCCGGGACTAGAGGGTAATGAGCAGTTCTTC.